These 25 T cell receptor beta chains share one sample of origin, sequenced in a study of blood T cells in healthy people across ages (dated by TCRdb to about 2015). Libraries were constructed by 5' RACE. Sequenced on an Illumina HiSeq 2500. A second PCR of roughly 7 to 11 cycles was performed with a sample-barcoded 5' primer and a J-beta primer mix. TCRdb trimmed public reads at Q25 via fastp, called clones via MiXCR and kept in-frame beta chains. Each CDR3 protein gets just one entry, which takes the most common genes and DNA from the rows behind it. The sample table shows hundreds of thousands of distinct CDR3 sequences, and about 30% are seen once. The ten largest account for around a sixth of the sample. Sequenced material: blood. Receptors originate from a woman over 75 in good health.

This clonotype was recorded at least ten times. V and J are TRBV7-9 and TRBJ1-2; the D gene is possibly TRBD1 (6 bases). Germline CDR1 is SEHNR and CDR2 is FQNEAQ (reference sequence). V shed 11 bases and J shed 6 bases, with 22 bases lying between them. This CDR3 is built from 14 residues. The DNA of the CDR3 is TGTGCCGCCAGCCGGACAGCCCAAATAAATGGCTACACCTTC. Translation: CAASRTAQINGYTF.

The sample holds many counts of this clonotype. The chain recombines TRBV20-1 with TRBJ1-1, with D unresolved. V dropped 3 bases and J dropped 0 bases, with 14 bases sitting between them. The CDR3 runs 15 residues. Germline V gives CDR1 DFQATT, CDR2 SNEGSKA (reference sequence). The CDR3 spells CSASVVGFMNTEAFF. The CDR3 DNA sequence: TGCAGTGCTAGTGTAGTAGGGTTCATGAACACTGAAGCTTTCTTT.

This clonotype has more than one count but fewer than ten. The chain recombines TRBV4-2 with TRBJ2-1, with 7 bases aligning to TRBD1. Germline CDR1 and CDR2: LGHNA and YNFKEQ. The CDR3 loop spans 22 amino acids. Unmatched junction bases numbered 22, after V lost 0 bases and J lost 2 bases. CDR3 DNA: TGTGCCAGCAGCCAAGAATTAATTATTGGACAGGCCATTTCGGGACCCTACAATGAGCAGTTCTTC. Protein sequence: CASSQELIIGQAISGPYNEQFF.

With respect to this clonotype: Just one base apart from a much larger clone, this may be a read error. The chain has TRBV24-1 and TRBJ2-6; D not resolved. CDR3 length: 13 residues. Per germline, CDR1 KGHDR and CDR2 SFDVKD. The CDR3 reads CATNDWGPNVLTF. CDR3 nucleotides: TGTGCCACCAATGATTGGGGTCCCAACGTCCTGACTTTC.

Many counts were recorded for this clonotype. The V and J genes are TRBV5-1 and TRBJ1-2; TRBD1 matches at 8 bases. Unmatched junction bases numbered 10, after V lost 3 bases and J lost 3 bases. The CDR3 is 16 residues long. CDR1 and CDR2 from the germline V gene are SGHRS and YFSETQ. This CDR3 reads CASSSGSGGYDYGYTF. DNA of the CDR3: TGCGCCAGCAGCTCTGGGTCAGGGGGCTATGACTATGGCTACACCTTC.

The V call is TRBV5-6, the J call TRBJ1-2; D is ambiguous. CDR1 and CDR2 from the germline V gene are SGHDT and YYEEEE. There are 13 residues in the CDR3. V lost 0 bases to trimming and J lost 6 bases, with 9 bases between them. The CDR3 is CASSLETAHGYTF. The CDR3 nucleotides are TGTGCCAGCAGCTTGGAAACAGCTCATGGCTACACCTTC.

This clonotype appeared many times. The V call is TRBV18, the J call TRBJ2-6; 7 bases fit TRBD2. This CDR3 is built from 16 residues. Germline V lookup: CDR1 KGHSH, CDR2 LQKENI. V shed 2 bases and J 3 bases; nucleotides not matched to a gene: 4. The CDR3 DNA sequence: TGTGCCAGCTCACCATTAGCGGGCAGTGGGGCCAACGTCCTGACTTTC. As protein: CASSPLAGSGANVLTF. The full variable domain, completed using reference TRBV18 and TRBJ2-6, is NAGVMQNPRHLVRRRGQEARLRCSPMKGHSHVYWYRQLPEEGLKFMVYLQKENIIDESGMPKERFSAEFPKEGPSILRIQQVVRGDSAAYFCASSPLAGSGANVLTFGAGSRLTVL.

A note on this clonotype: A much more abundant neighbour one base away suggests this may be a read error. The chain carries TRBV7-2 and TRBJ2-7; TRBD1 agrees at 9 bases. Germline loops: CDR1 SGHTA, CDR2 FQGNSA. There are 16 residues in the CDR3. The CDR3 DNA sequence: TGTGTCAGCAGCTTAGGACAGGGGTACACCTTAGACGAGCAGTACTTC. Translating gives CVSSLGQGYTLDEQYF.

On this clonotype: One end of the junction is discordant with germline, which a read error may explain. This chain links TRBV29-1 with TRBJ1-2; tentatively, D is TRBD1 (6 bases). CDR1 and CDR2 from the germline V gene are SQVTM and ANQGSEA. The CDR3 is 8 amino acids. The CDR3 here is CSVDGGPF. CDR3 bases: TGCAGCGTTGATGGGGGCCCCTTC.

As concerns this clonotype: A read error may account for a junction end that differs from germline. This chain uses TRBV7-2 with TRBJ2-1; the D call may be TRBD1 or TRBD2 (5 bases each). CDR1 is SGHTA and CDR2 is FQGNSA in the germline V gene. CDR3 size: 14 residues. This CDR3 reads CASSLAGTNNGQFF. The CDR3 nucleotides are TGTGCCAGCAGCTTAGCGGGGACCAACAATGGGCAGTTCTTC.

The CDR3 DNA follows: TGTGCCAGCAACGGGGGGGCCGATTACAATGAGCAGTTCTTC. It is translated as CASNGGADYNEQFF. The chain carries TRBV28 and TRBJ2-1; TRBD2 agrees at 8 bases. CDR3 size: 14 residues. Germline CDR1 is MDHEN and CDR2 is SYDVKM. The V and J ends lost 7 bases and 4 bases, in that order; junction bases with no gene match: 6. Full variable domain (rest looked up from reference TRBV28 and TRBJ2-1): DVKVTQSSRYLVKRTGEKVFLECVQDMDHENMFWYRQDPGLGLRLIYFSYDVKMKEKGDIPEGYSVSREKKERFSLILESASTNQTSMYLCASNGGADYNEQFFGPGTRLTVL.

Only a few counts were recorded for this clonotype. J is TRBJ1-2 and V is TRBV2, with D unresolved. V lost 8 bases and J 7 bases, leaving 14 bases between the germline ends. The CDR3 has 12 residues. Germline lookup yields CDR1 SNHLY and CDR2 FYNNEI. Here the CDR3 reads CASARRRGGYTF. CDR3 nucleotide sequence: TGTGCCAGCGCCCGAAGACGGGGTGGCTACACCTTC.

The rearrangement uses TRBV28 and TRBJ1-2, with D maybe TRBD1 (5 bases). This CDR3 has 14 amino acids. Per the germline V gene, CDR1 is MDHEN and CDR2 is SYDVKM. V was pared by 6 bases and J by 4 bases, with 15 bases between. The CDR3 protein is CASRKPGAVYGYTF. CDR3 nucleotide sequence: TGTGCCAGCAGGAAACCCGGGGCAGTCTATGGCTACACCTTC.

In DNA, the CDR3 is TGCAGTGCTGGTTTATCGGGGGAGCAGTACTTC. It translates to CSAGLSGEQYF. The chain recombines TRBV20-1 with TRBJ2-7; possible D gene TRBD2, 5 bases. Deletions cut 5 bases from V and 7 bases from J, with 12 bases between. Germline-derived CDR1 and CDR2 are DFQATT and SNEGSKA (reference sequence). This CDR3 has 11 residues.

This clonotype has more than one count but fewer than ten. A single base separates this from a much larger clone, so it may be a read error. The chain links TRBV29-1 to TRBJ2-1; D is perhaps TRBD2 (5 bases). The end of the DNA is better explained by TRBJ2-7, so the J call may be wrong. Germline V gene lookup returns CDR1 SQVTM and CDR2 ANQGSEA. The CDR3 runs 14 residues. The CDR3 here is CSVGGQRVHNEQYF. CDR3 in DNA: TGCAGCGTTGGGGGTCAGAGGGTCCACAATGAGCAGTACTTC.

To note about this clonotype: The junction and the germline gene differ at one end; a read error may be behind it. This sequence joins TRBV12-3 or TRBV12-4 and TRBJ2-7, with D uncertain. This CDR3 region has 13 residues. The CDR3: CAISEKLSYEQYF. The DNA of the CDR3 is TGTGCCATCAGTGAGAAGCTGTCCTACGAGCAGTACTTC.

A word on this clonotype: Being one base from a much bigger clone, this may be a read error. The chain combines TRBV11-2 with TRBJ2-1; 9 bases line up with TRBD1. The trim removed 2 bases at V and 7 bases at J, leaving 9 bases unmatched. Germline CDR1 reads SGHAT; CDR2 reads FQNNGV. This CDR3 region has 16 residues. The CDR3 sequence: CASSLLAGQGMNEQFF. The CDR3 region has the DNA TGTGCCAGCAGCTTATTGGCGGGACAGGGCATGAATGAGCAGTTCTTC.

The chain recombines TRBV30 with TRBJ2-2; 10 nucleotides line up with TRBD1. Germline V gene sequence: CDR1 GTSNPN, CDR2 SVGIG (reference sequence). The CDR3 sequence is 15 residues long. The junction had 7 bases not matched to a gene; V was cut back by 3 bases and J by 6 bases. CDR3 nucleotides: TGTGCCTGGAGAACGACAGGGGGCAGACCCGGGGAGCTGTTTTTT. Translation: CAWRTTGGRPGELFF.

The J gene is TRBJ2-6, the V gene TRBV7-6; D not resolved. Germline CDR1 is SGHVS and CDR2 is FNYEAQ. The CDR3 is 15 amino acids. V dropped 7 bases and J dropped 0 bases, with 10 bases sitting between them. CDR3 loop: CASNETDSGANVLTF. The CDR3 DNA reads TGTGCCAGCAACGAGACGGACTCTGGGGCCAACGTCCTGACTTTC.

As concerns this clonotype: A much larger clone is a single base away; this may be a read error. The rearrangement joins TRBV14 to TRBJ2-1, with a possible D match to TRBD2 (6 bases). V lost 0 bases, J lost 6 bases, and 15 bases lay in between. Germline V lookup: CDR1 SGHDN, CDR2 FVKESK. This CDR3 is built from 16 residues. The CDR3 loop reads CASSQERGFACNEQFF. CDR3 DNA sequence: TGTGCCAGCAGCCAAGAGCGGGGTTTCGCGTGCAATGAGCAGTTCTTC.

This clonotype occurred a few times. The genes are TRBV7-2 and TRBJ1-1; D is ambiguous. The CDR3 is 16 residues long. Germline V gene data show CDR1 as SGHTA and CDR2 as FQGNSA. V was pared by 2 bases and J by 1 base, with 14 bases between. CDR3 loop: CASSLLARVGNTEAFF. CDR3 nucleotide sequence: TGTGCCAGCAGCTTATTGGCTCGGGTTGGGAACACTGAAGCTTTCTTT.

This clonotype was counted only a few times. This chain links TRBV25-1 with TRBJ1-1; D gene uncertain. Germline V gene data show CDR1 as MGHDK and CDR2 as SYGVNS. The V and J ends lost 2 bases and 3 bases respectively, with 7 bases between them. The CDR3 loop spans 13 amino acids. The DNA for the CDR3 is TGTGCCAGCAGTGAACTTAGCTACACTGAAGCTTTCTTT. Encoded protein: CASSELSYTEAFF. Full variable domain (outside the CDR3, taken from reference TRBV25-1 and TRBJ1-1): EADIYQTPRYLVIGTGKKITLECSQTMGHDKMYWYQQDPGMELHLIHYSYGVNSTEKGDLSSESTVSRIRTEHFPLTLESARPSHTSQYLCASSELSYTEAFFGQGTRLTVV.

This chain joins TRBV5-6 and TRBJ2-3, with a tentative D call TRBD1 (5 bases). This CDR3 comprises 16 residues. The germline CDR1 and CDR2 sequences are SGHDT and YYEEEE. V lost 6 bases to trimming and J lost 4 bases, with 21 bases between them. The CDR3 DNA sequence: TGTGCCAGCAACAATGAGGCTAGTGGGGCCCCAGATACGCAGTATTTT. It yields the protein CASNNEASGAPDTQYF.

The chain carries TRBV12-3 or TRBV12-4 and TRBJ2-7; a weak D match, TRBD2 (7 bases). Trimming stripped 3 bases from V and 4 bases from J, with 22 bases between. The CDR3 has 17 amino acids. The CDR3 DNA reads as TGTGCCAGCAGTTTTGCTAGCGGAGGGGGGAAGGCGTACGAGCAGTACTTC. Its translation: CASSFASGGGKAYEQYF.

The CDR3 bases are TGTGCCACCTGCCTCCGACAGGACGCAGATACGCAGTATTTT. Protein: CATCLRQDADTQYF. The rearrangement links TRBV12-3 or TRBV12-4 to TRBJ2-3; maybe TRBD1 (6 bases). V was shortened by 10 bases and J by 4 bases, with 18 bases between the two germline ends. The CDR3 runs 14 residues.